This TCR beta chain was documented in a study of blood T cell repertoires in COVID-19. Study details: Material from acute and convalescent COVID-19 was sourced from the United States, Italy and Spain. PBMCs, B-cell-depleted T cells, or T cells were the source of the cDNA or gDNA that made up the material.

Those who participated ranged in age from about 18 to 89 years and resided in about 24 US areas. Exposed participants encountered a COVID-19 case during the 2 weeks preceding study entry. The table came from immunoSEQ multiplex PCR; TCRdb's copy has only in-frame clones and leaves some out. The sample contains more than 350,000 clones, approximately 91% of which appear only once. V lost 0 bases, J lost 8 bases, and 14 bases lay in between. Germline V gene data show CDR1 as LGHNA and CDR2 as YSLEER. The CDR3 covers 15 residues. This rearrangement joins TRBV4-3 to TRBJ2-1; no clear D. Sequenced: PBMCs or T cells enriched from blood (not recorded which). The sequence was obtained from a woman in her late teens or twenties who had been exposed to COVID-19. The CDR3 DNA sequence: TGCGCCAGCAGCCAAGATCTTGTACGGTCCGATGAGCAGTTCTTC. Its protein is CASSQDLVRSDEQFF.